This TCR beta chain was observed in a study of blood T cell repertoires in COVID-19. Whole-study context: COVID-19 samples from acute and convalescent phases originated in the United States, Italy and Spain.

Cohort allocation depended upon clinical history that participants reported. Cohort 3 donors were reported recovered after two negative PCRs, clearance, or symptom resolution. Profiling relied on immunoSEQ multiplex PCR, and the TCRdb table lists in-frame clones only, not all of them. The sample contains over 250,000 clones, roughly 91% of which appear only once. The CDR3 sequence is 14 residues long. Trimming removed 1 base from V and 6 bases from J; junction bases left unmatched: 4. CDR1 and CDR2 from the germline V gene are LNHDA and SQIVND (reference sequence). The sequence was collected from an older woman who had recovered from COVID-19. The rearrangement uses TRBV19 and TRBJ2-3; TRBD1 matches at 7 bases. Material for sequencing was PBMCs or T cells enriched from blood (not recorded which). The CDR3 sequence: CASSIGQGVDTQYF. The CDR3 DNA follows: TGTGCCAGTAGTATAGGACAGGGCGTCGATACGCAGTATTTT.